This is a list of T cell receptor beta chains from one sample in a study of T-cell reconstitution after alpha-beta-depleted transplantation in children. One entry per CDR3 protein results from TCRdb running MiXCR on the PCR reads. The sample shows 450,000 to 700,000 distinct CDR3 sequences, over 25% of them seen only once. The sequencing used PBMCs, collected before TCRalphabeta/CD19-depleted stem cell transplant. Receptors were obtained from a boy in the first two years of life with Wiskott-Aldrich syndrome, due to receive a stem cell transplant. CDR3s include the opening cysteine and the closing phenylalanine or tryptophan. A D gene is named only where the DNA matches it firmly. The listing skips clone size in some rows; elsewhere it reads once, few, many or a size class.

D	V	size	J	DNA	CDR3
-	TRBV6-1	-	TRBJ2-5	TGTGCCAGCAGGCGCCTTAGCGGTACTAACCAAGAGACCCAGTACTTC	CASRRLSGTNQETQYF
-	TRBV18	-	TRBJ1-5	TGTGCCAGCTCACCAGAACATACTATTCAGCCCCAGCATTTT	CASSPEHTIQPQHF
-	TRBV14	-	TRBJ2-1	TGTGCCAGCAGCCAAGAGAGCCGGAGAGCGCGTGAGCAGTTCTTC	CASSQESRRAREQFF
-	TRBV3-1	-	TRBJ2-7	TGTGCCAGCAGCCAAGAGGGACACCCATACGAGCAGTACTTC	CASSQEGHPYEQYF
-	TRBV9	-	TRBJ1-2	TGTGCCAGCAGCGTAGGAAGGGGAACGGACTATGGCTACACCTTC	CASSVGRGTDYGYTF
-	TRBV20-1	-	TRBJ1-5	TGCAGTGCTAGAGATCCGAGAGGGGGGGATCAGCCCCAGCATTTT	CSARDPRGGDQPQHF
TRBD2	TRBV12-3/TRBV12-4	-	TRBJ2-1	TGTGCCAGCAGTCTGGGAATACCGGGACTAGGTGGCATAAAGCAGTTCTTC	CASSLGIPGLGGIKQFF
-	TRBV20-1	-	TRBJ2-7	TGCAGTGCTCCAGACATTTCCTACGAGCAGTACTTC	CSAPDISYEQYF
TRBD1	TRBV5-1	few	TRBJ1-2	TGCGCCAGCCAAGACGGACAGGGCGGGAACTATGGCTACACCTTC	CASQDGQGGNYGYTF
TRBD2	TRBV5-1	few	TRBJ2-7	TGCGCCAGCAGCCCGGCACCGGGACTAGCGGGATCCTACGAGCAGTACTTC	CASSPAPGLAGSYEQYF
-	TRBV15	few	TRBJ2-4	TGTGCCACCAGCAGAGGACTGATGGGGACCAAAAACATTCAGTACTTC	CATSRGLMGTKNIQYF
-	TRBV5-1	many	TRBJ1-1	TGCGCCAGCAGCCTGGGGCTACAGTTGCTGAACACTGAAGCTTTCTTT	CASSLGLQLLNTEAFF
TRBD2	TRBV28	-	TRBJ2-5	TGTGCCAGCAGTTTCACCCTAGCGGGCAACCAAGAGACCCAGTACTTC	CASSFTLAGNQETQYF
TRBD1	TRBV5-1	-	TRBJ2-5	TGCGCCAGCAGCTTGTTGTGGGACAGGGGAACGGAGACCCAGTACTTC	CASSLLWDRGTETQYF
TRBD2	TRBV9	-	TRBJ2-3	TGTGCCAGCAGCCCCAGGACTAGCGGGGCTAGCACAGATACGCAGTATTTT	CASSPRTSGASTDTQYF
-	TRBV30	-	TRBJ1-3	TGTGCCTGGAGTTCAGGAGTCTCTGGAAACACCATATATTTT	CAWSSGVSGNTIYF
-	TRBV12-3/TRBV12-4	-	TRBJ2-2	TGTGCCAGCAGTTTGGCAGGGGGGATAATAAACACCGGGGAGCTGTTTTTT	CASSLAGGIINTGELFF
TRBD2	TRBV10-3	-	TRBJ2-1	TGTGCCATCAGTCCCGGACTAGCGGGATCCCAGGAGCAGTTCTTC	CAISPGLAGSQEQFF
TRBD1	TRBV4-3	few	TRBJ1-6	TGCGCCAGCAGCCAAGTGGGTCGGACAGGGAACTCACCCCTCCACTTT	CASSQVGRTGNSPLHF
TRBD1	TRBV5-6	-	TRBJ2-7	TGTGCCAGCAGCTTCGGACAGGGGGCCGGATCCTACGAGCAGTACTTC	CASSFGQGAGSYEQYF
-	TRBV19	-	TRBJ1-5	TGTGCCAGTAGCCTTCTTACACAGACTAGCAATCAGCCCCAGCATTTT	CASSLLTQTSNQPQHF
TRBD2	TRBV20-1	-	TRBJ2-7	TGCAGTGCTAGCCACACTAGCGGGAGGCACGGCGAGCAGTACTTC	CSASHTSGRHGEQYF
-	TRBV9	few	TRBJ1-3	TGTGCCAGCAGTCCAGACCCCTTCACCTTGATATATTTT	CASSPDPFTLIYF
TRBD2	TRBV27	-	TRBJ2-1	TGTGCCAGCCGCGATAGCGGGACGTATGAGCAGTTCTTC	CASRDSGTYEQFF
-	TRBV5-1	-	TRBJ2-1	TGCGCCAGCAGCTCCCCCGGCGGGGTGGGCAATGAGCAGTTCTTT	CASSSPGGVGNEQFF
-	TRBV5-1	-	TRBJ1-1	TGCGCCAGCAGCACGAATTCGGGTGGCACTGAAGCTTTCTTT	CASSTNSGGTEAFF
TRBD2	TRBV5-1	few	TRBJ2-7	TGCGCCAGCAGATGGGGACTAGCGGTAATCTACGAGCAGTACTTC	CASRWGLAVIYEQYF
-	TRBV5-1	-	TRBJ2-2	TGCGCCAGCAGCTTGGCGGGTTCATCGTCCGGGGAGCTGTTTTTT	CASSLAGSSSGELFF
TRBD1	TRBV28	-	TRBJ2-7	TGTGCCAGCTACCGTGGACAGGGATACTCCTACGAGCAGTACTTC	CASYRGQGYSYEQYF
-	TRBV27	-	TRBJ2-4	TGTGCCAGCAGTTTTTTCGGCGGGTTAGCCAAAAACATTCAGTACTTC	CASSFFGGLAKNIQYF
-	TRBV5-1	-	TRBJ2-5	TGCGCCAGCAGCTCCAACAGGGTTTTCTACCAAGAGACCCAGTACTTC	CASSSNRVFYQETQYF
-	TRBV20-1	-	TRBJ1-6	TGCAGTGCTAGAGTCGGCCTCTCCTATAATTCACCCCTCCACTTT	CSARVGLSYNSPLHF
TRBD1	TRBV27	-	TRBJ1-2	TGTGCCAGCAGGAGCGGACAGGGAATCTATGGCTACACCTTC	CASRSGQGIYGYTF
-	TRBV21-1	-	TRBJ2-7	TGTGCCAGCAGCAAGCCCTCAAGACTAGCGGGGGCCTACGAGCAGTACTTC	CASSKPSRLAGAYEQYF
-	TRBV6-1	-	TRBJ2-5	TGTGCCAGCAGTCCCAGGCCCCTGCAAGAGACCCAGTACTTC	CASSPRPLQETQYF
TRBD2	TRBV24-1	few	TRBJ2-1	TGTGCCACCAGTGATCCGACTAGCGGGAGTCCGAATGAGCAGTTCTTC	CATSDPTSGSPNEQFF
TRBD2	TRBV7-3	-	TRBJ2-1	TGTGCCAGCAGCTTTAACGTTATACGGGGACTAGCGGGATCGAATGAGCAGTTCTTC	CASSFNVIRGLAGSNEQFF
TRBD1	TRBV6-5	-	TRBJ2-5	TGTGCCAGCAGTTACACCGGGACAGGGGGGCAAGAGACCCAGTACTTC	CASSYTGTGGQETQYF
-	TRBV4-1	-	TRBJ2-1	TGCGCCAGCAGCCAAGATTTGTCCAGCTCCTACAATGAGCAGTTCTTC	CASSQDLSSSYNEQFF
TRBD2	TRBV20-1	-	TRBJ2-1	TGCAGTGCGGGATCCGGGAGGGATATCGATCCGTTCTTC	CSAGSGRDIDPFF
-	TRBV27	-	TRBJ2-4	TGTGCCAGCAGTTTAGGTATAGGGCAGGGTGAAACCAAAAACATTCAGTACTTC	CASSLGIGQGETKNIQYF
-	TRBV7-6	few	TRBJ1-5	TGTGCCAGCAGCTCTGGGTACAGCAATCAGCCCCAGCATTTT	CASSSGYSNQPQHF
TRBD2	TRBV7-2	few	TRBJ2-5	TGTGCCAGCAGCACGGGACTAGCAGTGACCCAGTACTTC	CASSTGLAVTQYF
TRBD1	TRBV27	-	TRBJ1-3	TGTGCCAGCAGTTTATGGGGACCGGGACAGGTACCCTGGCTCTCTGGAAACACCATATATTTT	CASSLWGPGQVPWLSGNTIYF